This TCR beta chain was observed in a study of glioma-infiltrating T cells (dated by TCRdb to the mid-2010s). In the study overall: Low-grade gliomas were represented by WHO grade II oligodendrogliomas or astrocytomas, and glioblastomas were represented by WHO grade IV tumors that were sampled at initial rather than recurrent diagnosis. The sequencing target for blood libraries was roughly 4.5- to 11-fold coverage of approximately 1 million peripheral T cells. The study sequenced TCR alpha- and beta-chain repertoires from glioma tissue, from non-neoplastic brain tissue and from matched peripheral blood mononuclear cells. The paired cohort was made up of three low-grade glioma patients, about 8 primary glioblastoma patients and three non-glioma patients who contributed non-neoplastic brain tissue. Dexamethasone was administered to glioma patients for six or fewer days before surgery. To measure divergence between tissue and blood T-cell populations, each tissue-infiltrating repertoire was compared with the peripheral blood repertoire of the same patient. General findings and caveats noted by the study authors: VJ-independent divergence between tissue and blood was found to be below expectation in non-neoplastic patients but above expectation in all gliomas, particularly low-grade gliomas. Small numbers underpinned the group comparisons: roughly 8 glioblastoma patients, three low-grade glioma patients and three non-neoplastic patients. Very few CDR3 sequences were shared between tissue and blood, attributed to high CDR3 diversity and limited sampling. Patients with low tissue-blood divergence were marked by a signature set of shared blood CDR3 motifs, and this signature set was depleted in highly divergent patients.

The CDR3 measures 14 amino acids from cysteine to phenylalanine. Kept here is only the CDR3 DNA, which spans 42 bases and is read in frame from base 1. Trimming at the junction amounts to 3 bases on V and 4 bases on J, and the germline ends lie 7 bases apart. From the germline V gene (reference sequence), CDR1 is MNHEY and CDR2 is SMNVEV. This clonotype was seen repeatedly, ten times or more. Its antigen is unknown. Nothing much larger sits one base from this clone, and base qualities are not available. The iRepertoire nested amplicon-rescue multiplex PCR (arm-PCR) platform was used to amplify TCR alpha and beta CDR3 regions from RNA. The input for one-step reverse transcription and amplification was roughly 85-400 ng of either tissue mRNA or PBMC total RNA. Following bead purification, Illumina adapters were added by a secondary multiplex PCR, and the libraries were gel-purified between 200 and 400 bp. Libraries carried internal 6-nucleotide barcodes used for demultiplexing. Libraries were sequenced on an Illumina MiSeq with 2x220 or 2x250 nucleotide paired-end reads. Turning to the authors' computational methods: FLASH 1.2.11 was used to merge paired reads, and BWA-MEM then aligned the reads to the GRCh37 human genome before TRA and TRB reads were extracted. For V and J assignment, an IMGT-derived reference of cassette sequences and CDR3 motifs that included pseudogenes was used. Reads were translated in three frames, and productive CDR3s were defined as those with a C...FGXG motif and no stop codons. Unique combinations of V-J cassette pair and CDR3 amino acid sequence were defined as clonotypes. Reads were filtered by Hamming distance, with the threshold set by the sequence error rate of each sample in mapped regions. Using fastp at Q25 and MiXCR, TCRdb reprocessed the public reads and kept productive beta chains. Rows with one shared CDR3 protein collapse into an entry with the most common genes and DNA. The V and J calls here are based on TCRdb, not the publication. The sample table records about 410,000 distinct CDR3 sequences; approximately 42% of these occur just once. Together, the top ten hold around 12% of the sample.

Surgical brain or tumor specimens were cryofrozen in liquid nitrogen immediately after resection, and peripheral blood cells were collected concurrently. The chain is encoded by TRBV27 joined to TRBJ1-6; the D gene is possibly TRBD1, with 6 bases matching. Sequencing was performed on glioma tissue, nonneoplastic brain tissue, or PBMCs (not recorded which). The sequence came from a human donor with low-grade glioma or glioblastoma, undergoing nonglioma brain surgery, or in good health (not recorded which). For the CDR3, the sequence is CASSLDSYNSPLHF. Read as DNA, the sequence is TGTGCCAGCAGTTTGGACAGTTATAATTCACCCCTCCACTTT.